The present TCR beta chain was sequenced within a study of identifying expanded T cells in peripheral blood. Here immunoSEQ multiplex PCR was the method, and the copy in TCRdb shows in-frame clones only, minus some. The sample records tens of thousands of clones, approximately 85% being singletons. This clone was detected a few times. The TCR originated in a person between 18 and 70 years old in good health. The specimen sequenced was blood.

The CDR3 DNA follows: TGTGCCAGCTCACCACAGGAAGGGCCCTACGAGCAGTACTTC. Amino acids: CASSPQEGPYEQYF. The chain combines TRBV18 with TRBJ2-7; D gene uncertain. Trimming left V 1 base short and J 2 bases short, with 9 bases between. Germline CDR1 and CDR2: KGHSH and LQKENI. This CDR3 spans 14 amino acids. Supplemented by reference TRBV18 and TRBJ2-7, the full variable domain reads NAGVMQNPRHLVRRRGQEARLRCSPMKGHSHVYWYRQLPEEGLKFMVYLQKENIIDESGMPKERFSAEFPKEGPSILRIQQVVRGDSAAYFCASSPQEGPYEQYFGPGTRLTVT.